Each of the 29 T cell receptor beta chains below was sequenced from the same sample in a study of spatial heterogeneity in lung cancer. The study's findings and limits: Tumor mutation count correlated with how many alpha and beta TCRs expanded intratumorally.

MiXCR, run by TCRdb on the 5' RACE reads, gives a single entry per CDR3 protein. Of thousands of distinct CDR3 sequences in the sample, more than 6.5% were seen once. Sample time point: sample taken at primary tumor resection. Antigen specificity for these receptors is unknown. This material consisted of lung tumor tissue, taken at surgery. Receptors were obtained from a male donor with early-stage non-small cell lung cancer.

This clonotype has a count of ten or more. The chain joins TRBV20-1 to TRBJ2-3; D possibly corresponds to TRBD2 (6 bases). Per the germline V gene, CDR1 is DFQATT and CDR2 is SNEGSKA (reference sequence). V dropped 1 base and J dropped 4 bases, with 12 bases sitting between them. The CDR3 is made up of 14 amino acids. The CDR3 spells CSARAGDGADTQYF. DNA of the CDR3: TGCAGTGCTAGAGCGGGGGATGGCGCAGATACGCAGTATTTT.

This clonotype is termed medium-sized. The junction differs from germline at one of its ends, possibly a read error. The chain uses TRBV29-1 and TRBJ2-7; TRBD2 matches at 8 bases. CDR3 length: 15 residues. Germline V gene lookup returns CDR1 SQVTM and CDR2 ANQGSEA. This CDR3 reads CISGGGPKVDYEQYF. The CDR3 coding sequence is TGTATTTCCGGGGGGGGCCCAAAGGTGGACTACGAGCAGTACTTC.

This clonotype is categorized as medium-sized. The gene calls are TRBV29-1 and TRBJ2-2, with D perhaps given as TRBD1 or TRBD2 (6 bases each). Germline V gene lookup returns CDR1 SQVTM and CDR2 ANQGSEA. The CDR3 contains 15 residues. V shed 2 bases and J shed 4 bases, with 14 bases lying between them. CDR3 coding DNA: TGCAGCGTTGAATCGGGGGCGAGGGGCACCGGGGAGCTGTTTTTT. Translating gives CSVESGARGTGELFF.

In its sample, this clonotype is medium-sized (0.01 to 0.1%). The chain couples TRBV20-1 to TRBJ2-7; 9 nucleotides line up with TRBD2. The CDR3 extends over 14 amino acids. Trimming cost V 3 bases and J 3 bases; bases outside gene matches: 6. The germline gives CDR1 DFQATT, CDR2 SNEGSKA (reference sequence). The CDR3 is CSARSGGRVYEQYF. The CDR3 region has the DNA TGCAGTGCTAGGTCGGGCGGGAGGGTCTACGAGCAGTACTTC.

By share, this clonotype ranks as medium-sized. This rearrangement joins TRBV27 to TRBJ1-2; 7 bases map to TRBD1. With V trimmed by 6 bases and J by 5 bases, 9 bases remained unmatched. CDR1 is MNHEY, CDR2 SMNVEV, per germline (reference sequence). The CDR3 length is 14 residues. CDR3 sequence reads: CASRSGTDLYGYTF. Here the CDR3 DNA reads TGTGCCAGCAGATCCGGGACAGACCTATATGGCTACACCTTC.

V is TRBV4-2 and J is TRBJ2-5; no firm D call. The V and J ends lost 5 bases and 7 bases respectively, with 17 bases between them. From germline, CDR1 is LGHNA and CDR2 YNFKEQ. This CDR3 has 14 residues. CDR3 amino acids: CASSLGGPRATQYF. CDR3 in DNA: TGTGCCAGCAGCTTAGGTGGGCCCCGTGCGACCCAGTACTTC.

There are many counts of this clonotype. The rearrangement joins TRBV6-2 or TRBV6-3 to TRBJ1-2, with D uncertain. Between the trimmed V and J ends, which lost 2 bases and 8 bases, there was a span of 6 bases. Looked up from germline, CDR1 is MNHEY and CDR2 is SVGEGT. This CDR3 contains 11 residues. The CDR3 sequence is CASSYGEGYTF. Here the CDR3 DNA reads TGTGCCAGCAGTTACGGGGAAGGCTACACCTTC.

At least ten counts were recorded for this clonotype. The V gene is TRBV10-3, the J gene TRBJ2-5; 10 nucleotides line up with TRBD2. V was clipped by 2 bases and J by 1 base; unmatched bases: 4. Germline CDR1 ENHRY, CDR2 SYGVKD. The CDR3 loop spans 16 amino acids. CDR3 sequence reads: CAISEPSGRGQETQYF. The CDR3 nucleotides read TGTGCCATCAGTGAGCCTAGCGGGAGAGGCCAAGAGACCCAGTACTTC.

The rearrangement uses TRBV28 and TRBJ2-7; tentative D call: TRBD2 (5 bases). Germline V CDR1 and CDR2: MDHEN, SYDVKM. This CDR3 has 15 residues. V dropped 3 bases and J dropped 5 bases, with 17 bases sitting between them. CDR3: CASSFGGSATDEQYF. In DNA, the CDR3 is TGTGCCAGCAGTTTCGGTGGTAGCGCTACAGACGAGCAGTACTTC.

This clonotype appeared many times. This chain links TRBV20-1 with TRBJ2-4; the match to TRBD2 covers 10 bases. The CDR3 runs to 15 residues. Trimming at V came to 7 bases and at J to 6 bases, leaving 12 bases not matched to a gene. Germline V gene data show CDR1 as DFQATT and CDR2 as SNEGSKA (reference sequence). Here the CDR3 reads CSVRARLAGINIQYF. Written as DNA, the CDR3 is TGCAGTGTCAGAGCGAGACTAGCGGGCATAAACATTCAGTACTTC.

This clonotype is deemed medium-sized. This chain connects TRBV20-1 to TRBJ2-1; 14 nucleotides match TRBD2. This CDR3 is 19 amino acids long. Losses at the gene ends were 3 bases for V and 0 bases for J; bases not matched to a gene: 10. Germline V gene sequence: CDR1 DFQATT, CDR2 SNEGSKA (reference sequence). CDR3 sequence reads: CSARGPGLAGEGSYNEQFF. Written as DNA, the CDR3 is TGCAGTGCTAGGGGGCCGGGACTAGCGGGAGAGGGCTCCTACAATGAGCAGTTCTTC.

J is TRBJ1-2 and V is TRBV12-3 or TRBV12-4, with 10 bases lining up with TRBD1. Trimming removed 8 bases from V and 8 bases from J; junction bases left unmatched: 8. The CDR3 has 13 amino acids. CDR3 bases: TGTGCCAGCGGGAGTGGGACAGGGGACGGCTACACCTTC. Residues: CASGSGTGDGYTF.

Within the sample, this clonotype is medium-sized (0.01 to 0.1%). The chain uses TRBV4-2 and TRBJ2-7; the D gene is possibly TRBD2 (6 bases). The germline V and J ends were trimmed by 5 bases and 0 bases, with 17 bases remaining between them. This CDR3 comprises 16 residues. Germline V CDR1 and CDR2: LGHNA, YNFKEQ. CDR3 amino acids: CASSGGGTESSYEQYF. The CDR3 coding sequence is TGTGCCAGCAGCGGCGGCGGGACGGAGAGCTCCTACGAGCAGTACTTC.

This clonotype qualifies as large (0.1 to 1%). The chain has TRBV6-1 and TRBJ2-7, with TRBD1 identical over 7 bases. The CDR3 has 13 residues. From germline, CDR1 is MNHNS and CDR2 SASEGT. V shed 8 bases, J shed 6 bases, and the junction held 10 bases outside the gene matches. The CDR3 nucleotides read TGTGCCAGCGGGGACAGAGGTCCCAGCGAGCAGTACTTC. This translates into CASGDRGPSEQYF.

This clonotype occurred many times. The chain links TRBV20-1 to TRBJ2-7; 12 bases match TRBD1. Germline CDR1 and CDR2: DFQATT and SNEGSKA (reference sequence). V lost 2 bases to trimming and J lost 3 bases; unmatched junction nucleotides: 17. The CDR3 sequence is 19 residues long. CDR3 sequence reads: CSARMLGTGGRWRDYEQYF. The CDR3 region has the DNA TGCAGTGCTAGAATGTTGGGGACAGGGGGCCGTTGGCGGGACTACGAGCAGTACTTC.

This clonotype is deemed medium-sized. The chain carries TRBV28 and TRBJ2-5; perhaps TRBD1 as D (7 bases). Germline V gene sequence: CDR1 MDHEN, CDR2 SYDVKM. V dropped 9 bases and J dropped 3 bases, with 14 bases sitting between them. This CDR3 has 13 residues. CDR3 residues: CASRGGGEETQYF. In DNA, the CDR3 is TGTGCCAGTAGAGGAGGGGGCGAAGAGACCCAGTACTTC.

This clonotype qualifies as medium-sized. The J gene is TRBJ2-7, the V gene TRBV6-5; D is undetermined. Looked up from germline, CDR1 is MNHEY and CDR2 is SVGAGI. There are 12 residues in the CDR3. V was shortened by 10 bases and J by 3 bases, with 13 bases between the two germline ends. CDR3 coding DNA: TGTGCCATCCGGCCGGAGAGCTACGAGCAGTACTTC. Its protein is CAIRPESYEQYF.

The rearrangement links TRBV3-1 to TRBJ2-3, with D possibly TRBD1 on 5 matching bases. Trimming stripped 2 bases from V and 2 bases from J, with 11 bases between. This CDR3 is built from 15 residues. Per germline, CDR1 LGHDT and CDR2 YNNKEL (reference sequence). CDR3 protein: CASSQLTGSTDTQYF. The CDR3, as DNA: TGTGCCAGCAGCCAACTCACAGGATCCACAGATACGCAGTATTTT.

This clonotype has only a few counts. The chain combines TRBV20-1 with TRBJ2-3, with 12 positions matching TRBD2. The CDR3 has 16 residues. Per germline, CDR1 DFQATT and CDR2 SNEGSKA (reference sequence). After removal of 2 bases from V and 6 bases from J, the junction contained 9 bases not matched to a gene. DNA of the CDR3: TGCAGTGCTAGACGGCGGCTAGCGGGGGGGCCCGATACGCAGTATTTT. This gives the protein CSARRRLAGGPDTQYF.

This clonotype has more than one count but fewer than ten. The chain has TRBV27 and TRBJ1-2; D ambiguous. Trimming shortened V by 2 bases and J by 4 bases, and 8 bases separated the two germline ends. The germline V gene encodes CDR1 MNHEY and CDR2 SMNVEV (reference sequence). The CDR3 contains 13 residues. The CDR3 bases are TGTGCCAGCAGTTTACTGGACGGCTATGGCTACACCTTC. Its protein is CASSLLDGYGYTF.

Many counts were recorded for this clonotype. The V and J genes are TRBV11-2 and TRBJ2-7; tentative D call: TRBD1 (6 bases). The CDR3 contains 15 residues. Germline-derived CDR1 and CDR2 are SGHAT and FQNNGV. Trimming cost V 1 base and J 2 bases, with 12 bases left between them. The CDR3 nucleotides are TGTGCCAGCAGCTTAGTTGGACAGACTACCTACGAGCAGTACTTC. It specifies CASSLVGQTTYEQYF.

This clonotype rates as medium-sized (0.01 to 0.1%). This sequence joins TRBV20-1 and TRBJ2-1; 10 nucleotides line up with TRBD2. Unmatched junction bases numbered 6, after V lost 0 bases and J lost 1 base. Per germline, CDR1 DFQATT and CDR2 SNEGSKA (reference sequence). This CDR3 is 17 amino acids long. The CDR3 loop reads CSARDPGLAVSYNEQFF. CDR3 DNA: TGCAGTGCTAGAGACCCCGGACTAGCGGTATCCTACAATGAGCAGTTCTTC.

Judged by abundance, this clonotype is medium-sized. The chain employs TRBV2 and TRBJ1-1; TRBD1 matches 7 bases. The CDR3 runs to 14 residues. Trimming at V came to 7 bases and at J to 5 bases, leaving 10 bases not matched to a gene. Germline-derived CDR1 and CDR2 are SNHLY and FYNNEI. CDR3 coding DNA: TGTGCCAGCACAGATAGGGGGCGTAGGACTGAAGCTTTCTTT. Translating gives CASTDRGRRTEAFF.

This clonotype was seen ten or more times. The V call is TRBV6-2 or TRBV6-3, the J call TRBJ2-1; weak D call: TRBD2 (7 bases). There are 17 residues in the CDR3. V lost 6 bases and J lost 2, with 20 bases in between. From germline, CDR1 is MNHEY and CDR2 SVGEGT. The CDR3 region has the DNA TGTGCCAGCAGCCCTCGCCCGGGGGGCCGGACCTACAATGAGCAGTTCTTC. This sequence encodes CASSPRPGGRTYNEQFF.

This clonotype was counted ten times or more. The chain combines TRBV20-1 with TRBJ1-1, with a weak D call TRBD1 (5 bases). The V end was cut by 3 bases, the J end by 1 base, with 9 bases between. CDR1 and CDR2 from the germline V gene are DFQATT and SNEGSKA (reference sequence). This CDR3 spans 13 amino acids. The CDR3 reads CSARGTGNTEAFF. The CDR3 DNA reads TGCAGTGCTAGGGGGACGGGGAACACTGAAGCTTTCTTT.

This clonotype has a count of ten or more. The chain couples TRBV4-2 to TRBJ2-7; TRBD2 aligns across 10 bases. Germline CDR1 and CDR2: LGHNA and YNFKEQ. V trimming: 3 bases; J trimming: 3 bases; junction bases outside the gene matches: 17. The CDR3 is 19 residues long. The CDR3 DNA reads as TGTGCCAGCAGCCATGATATTCCTGGCGTAGCGGGAGGCAGCTACGAGCAGTACTTC. This translates into CASSHDIPGVAGGSYEQYF.

By sample share, this clonotype is large (0.1 to 1%). The DNA of the CDR3 is TGTGCCAGCAGCGAGGGACTAGCGGGAGGTAGGAGCTCCTACGAGCAGTACTTC. Amino acids: CASSEGLAGGRSSYEQYF. This rearrangement joins TRBV9 to TRBJ2-7; 15 bases are shared with TRBD2. Germline V CDR1 and CDR2: SGDLS, YYNGEE. The V segment lost 3 bases and the J segment 0 bases; nucleotides outside the gene matches: 7. The length of the CDR3 is 18 residues.

By frequency in the sample, this clonotype is medium-sized. The V and J genes are TRBV3-1 and TRBJ2-1, with 16 bases fitting TRBD2. Germline CDR1 reads LGHDT; CDR2 reads YNNKEL (reference sequence). J was trimmed by 6 bases and V by 5 bases; bases with no gene match: 10. The CDR3 is 18 amino acids. As DNA, the CDR3 is TGTGCCAGCAGCAAACCGGGACTAGCGGGAGGGCCCCCCAATGAGCAGTTCTTC. Amino acids: CASSKPGLAGGPPNEQFF.

This clonotype was counted ten times or more. The genes are TRBV25-1 and TRBJ1-1, with 10 nucleotides matching TRBD1. Germline-derived CDR1 and CDR2 are MGHDK and SYGVNS. The CDR3 runs to 13 residues. V lost 5 bases to trimming and J lost 6 bases; unmatched junction nucleotides: 3. The CDR3 region is CASSLGQGAEAFF. As DNA, the CDR3 is TGTGCCAGCAGTCTCGGACAGGGGGCTGAAGCTTTCTTT.